Following are 26 T cell receptor beta chains from one sample sequenced in a study of shared clonotypes between healthy human individuals. Libraries were prepared by immunoSEQ multiplex PCR; TCRdb keeps only in-frame clonotypes and omits some of them. This table holds 2 million to 3 million clones, 80% to 95% found once. Source material: naive CD4+ T cells from PBMCs. Sample subset: CD45RA+ positively selected. The receptors here all came from a young man in good health. Some clones in this sample may be carry-over from other donors' samples.

The chain recombines TRBV7-2 with TRBJ2-7, with D possibly TRBD1 on 7 matching bases. With 1 base removed from V and 6 bases from J, the gap between germline ends came to 16 bases. The CDR3 runs 15 residues. Germline loops: CDR1 SGHTA, CDR2 FQGNSA. The CDR3 coding sequence is TGTGCCAGCAGCTTAGGTCGGCAGGGGGGAGGCGAGCAGTACTTC. Amino acids: CASSLGRQGGGEQYF.

The V and J genes are TRBV7-2 and TRBJ2-1; D call uncertain. This CDR3 has 15 residues. V gave up 2 bases and J gave up 6 bases, with 14 bases separating them. CDR1 SGHTA and CDR2 FQGNSA come from the germline V gene. Here the CDR3 reads CASSLSYSEPNEQFF. The CDR3 region has the DNA TGTGCCAGCAGCTTATCTTATTCCGAACCCAATGAGCAGTTCTTC.

The J gene is TRBJ2-5, the V gene TRBV2; 9 bases line up with TRBD2. The germline V gene encodes CDR1 SNHLY and CDR2 FYNNEI. The CDR3 covers 18 residues. V lost 7 bases, J lost 5 bases, and 20 bases stayed unmatched. CDR3 in DNA: TGTGCCAGCATGAGGGTTGGCGGGGGGGCCGAGAATCCGGAGACCCAGTACTTC. Translating it yields CASMRVGGGAENPETQYF. The variable domain in full, with the rest retrieved from reference TRBV2 and TRBJ2-5, is EPEVTQTPSHQVTQMGQEVILRCVPISNHLYFYWYRQILGQKVEFLVSFYNNEISEKSEIFDDQFSVERPDGSNFTLKIRSTKLEDSAMYFCASMRVGGGAENPETQYFGPGTRLLVL.

This sequence joins TRBV9 and TRBJ2-7; 7 positions agree with TRBD1. Per the germline V gene, CDR1 is SGDLS and CDR2 is YYNGEE. The J segment lost 4 bases and the V segment lost 6 bases, leaving 10 bases of the junction unmatched. This CDR3 is built from 14 residues. The CDR3 DNA reads as TGTGCCAGCATCGATATGGGGACAGCGTACGAGCAGTACTTC. Its protein product is CASIDMGTAYEQYF. Together with reference TRBV9 and TRBJ2-7, the CDR3 gives the full variable domain: DSGVTQTPKHLITATGQRVTLRCSPRSGDLSVYWYQQSLDQGLQFLIQYYNGEERAKGNILERFSAQQFPDLHSELNLSSLELGDSALYFCASIDMGTAYEQYFGPGTRLTVT.

CDR3 in DNA: TGTGCCAGCTCACCCCCAGCCCGCACAGATACGCAGTATTTT. It yields the protein CASSPPARTDTQYF. The rearrangement links TRBV18 to TRBJ2-3; no reliable D call. The CDR3 runs 14 residues. The germline gives CDR1 KGHSH, CDR2 LQKENI. V was cut by 3 bases and J by 1 base, with 8 bases left in between.

The chain combines TRBV6-5 with TRBJ2-3; 7 positions agree with TRBD1. There are 14 residues in the CDR3. Germline trimming cut 10 bases from V and 4 bases from J; bases unmatched to any gene: 11. The germline CDR1 and CDR2 sequences are MNHEY and SVGAGI. Written as DNA, the CDR3 is TGTGCCACCACACCAGGGACAGCCTCAGATACGCAGTATTTT. It translates to CATTPGTASDTQYF.

The chain is built from TRBV7-2 and TRBJ2-7, with D possibly being TRBD1 or TRBD2 (5 bases each). The CDR3 contains 14 residues. The V end was cut by 3 bases, the J end by 2 bases, with 11 bases between. Germline V gives CDR1 SGHTA, CDR2 FQGNSA. CDR3 loop: CASSFGGSAYEQYF. The CDR3 nucleotides read TGTGCCAGCAGCTTTGGGGGTTCGGCCTACGAGCAGTACTTC.

The chain carries TRBV11-2 and TRBJ1-1; D remains unclear. Per germline, CDR1 SGHAT and CDR2 FQNNGV. Trimming stripped 2 bases from V and 7 bases from J, with 14 bases between. The CDR3 runs 14 residues. As DNA, the CDR3 is TGTGCCAGCAGCTTAACCATGGCCGGTGGTGAAGCTTTCTTT. It translates to CASSLTMAGGEAFF.

The genes are TRBV19 and TRBJ1-2; no firm D call. Germline CDR1 reads LNHDA; CDR2 reads SQIVND (reference sequence). The CDR3 runs to 13 residues. V shed 7 bases and J shed 8 bases, with 17 bases lying between them. The DNA of the CDR3 is TGTGCCAGTACTGGCCGCCTTCGCGGGGGCTACACCTTC. This codes for CASTGRLRGGYTF.

V and J are TRBV6-1 and TRBJ2-2; no firm D call. Germline V lookup: CDR1 MNHNS, CDR2 SASEGT. V gave up 3 bases and J gave up 4 bases, with 9 bases separating them. CDR3 size: 14 residues. CDR3 loop: CASSDWLRTGELFF. The DNA for the CDR3 is TGTGCCAGCAGTGATTGGCTCCGCACCGGGGAGCTGTTTTTT.

The V gene is TRBV5-1, the J gene TRBJ1-4; D gene ambiguous. Germline-derived CDR1 and CDR2 are SGHRS and YFSETQ. The CDR3 has 14 amino acids. V lost 4 bases and J 8 bases, leaving 15 bases between the germline ends. The CDR3 is CASSDGSLGEKLFF. Written as DNA, the CDR3 is TGCGCCAGCAGCGACGGGTCCCTGGGAGAAAAACTGTTTTTT.

V is TRBV5-1 and J is TRBJ2-7; D is ambiguous. Germline V gives CDR1 SGHRS, CDR2 YFSETQ. The CDR3 length is 14 residues. The V end lost 1 base, the J end lost 3 bases, and 11 bases lay between the germline ends. The CDR3 bases are TGCGCCAGCAGCTTGTTGGGCGTAGGCTACGAGCAGTACTTC. Its translation is CASSLLGVGYEQYF.

About this clone: Different DNA sequences within this sample yield the same CDR3. This chain joins TRBV30 and TRBJ2-2; D is perhaps TRBD1 (6 bases). Germline values: CDR1 GTSNPN, CDR2 SVGIG (reference sequence). This CDR3 is 14 amino acids long. Trimming stripped 7 bases from V and 1 base from J, with 13 bases between. DNA of the CDR3: TGTGCCTCGTACAGGGCGGGGAACACCGGGGAGCTGTTTTTT. It codes for CASYRAGNTGELFF.

The gene calls are TRBV19 and TRBJ2-7; D uncertain. CDR1 is LNHDA and CDR2 is SQIVND in the germline V gene (reference sequence). The V gene lost 4 bases and the J gene lost 9 bases, with 16 bases spanning the gap. The CDR3 totals 13 residues. The CDR3 spells CASSTLGNTGQYF. The CDR3, as DNA: TGTGCCAGTAGTACCTTGGGCAACACGGGGCAGTACTTC.

The chain couples TRBV6-4 to TRBJ2-3; D unclear. Deletions cut 5 bases from V and 2 bases from J, with 8 bases between. The CDR3 runs to 13 residues. Germline-derived CDR1 and CDR2 are MRHNA and SNTAGT. The CDR3 DNA follows: TGTGCCAGCAGTACCGCCTTCACAGATACGCAGTATTTT. It encodes CASSTAFTDTQYF.

V usage is TRBV20-1 and J usage is TRBJ1-1; D is uncertain. CDR3 length: 11 residues. Trimming left V 3 bases short and J 11 bases short, with 13 bases between. In germline, CDR1 is DFQATT, CDR2 SNEGSKA (reference sequence). The CDR3 protein is CSASGMVGAFF. The CDR3 DNA is TGCAGTGCTAGTGGGATGGTGGGGGCTTTCTTT.

The chain employs TRBV10-1 and TRBJ2-2; 9 nucleotides agree with TRBD2. V lost 1 base and J lost 0; bases outside the gene matches: 6. Germline V gives CDR1 WNHNN, CDR2 SYGVQD (reference sequence). The CDR3 loop spans 18 amino acids. As DNA, the CDR3 is TGCGCCAGCAGTGAGTTGGCGGGAGGGAAATCGAACACCGGGGAGCTGTTTTTT. It specifies CASSELAGGKSNTGELFF.

The chain has TRBV25-1 and TRBJ1-2; 7 nucleotides agree with TRBD1. Trimming took 5 bases from V and 4 from J; bases not matched to a gene: 1. Per the germline V gene, CDR1 is MGHDK and CDR2 is SYGVNS. CDR3 size: 12 residues. CDR3 DNA sequence: TGTGCCAGCAGTAGGGACAGCTATGGCTACACCTTC. Translating gives CASSRDSYGYTF.

The rearrangement links TRBV30 to TRBJ1-1; TRBD1 aligns across 8 bases. V was clipped by 5 bases and J by 4 bases; unmatched bases: 12. CDR1 GTSNPN and CDR2 SVGIG come from the germline V gene (reference sequence). This CDR3 is built from 15 residues. The CDR3 DNA sequence: TGTGCCTGGGCAAAACCCGGGACAGGTGGCACTGAAGCTTTCTTT. This gives the protein CAWAKPGTGGTEAFF.

In its sample, this clone was seen a few times. The V call is TRBV28, the J call TRBJ1-4, with 7 bases that match TRBD1. J lost 4 bases, V lost 5 bases, and 4 bases had no gene match. The CDR3 is 14 residues long. Germline CDR1 MDHEN, CDR2 SYDVKM. The CDR3 sequence: CASSAQGINEKLFF. The CDR3 region has the DNA TGTGCCAGCAGTGCACAGGGGATTAATGAAAAACTGTTTTTT.

The V and J genes are TRBV6-1 and TRBJ2-3; D perhaps matches TRBD2 (5 bases). The CDR3 length is 15 residues. CDR1 and CDR2 from the germline V gene are MNHNS and SASEGT. V was clipped by 3 bases and J by 1 base, with 11 bases between them. Here the CDR3 reads CASSDPGSRTDTQYF. DNA of the CDR3: TGTGCCAGCAGTGACCCGGGGAGCCGCACAGATACGCAGTATTTT.

This chain connects TRBV27 to TRBJ2-5; D remains unclear. With the DNA end fitting TRBJ2-7 better, the J assignment may be wrong. The CDR3 is 14 residues long. The germline V gene has CDR1 MNHEY and CDR2 SMNVEV (reference sequence). CDR3 sequence (DNA): TGTGCCAGCTCGCCGTTCGGTGCCTCCTACGAGCAGTACTTC. As protein: CASSPFGASYEQYF.

This clone was seen just once. This sequence joins TRBV27 and TRBJ1-1, with D possibly TRBD1 on 5 matching bases. The V and J ends lost 6 bases and 1 base respectively, with 21 bases between them. This CDR3 region has 17 residues. Germline V gene lookup returns CDR1 MNHEY and CDR2 SMNVEV (reference sequence). CDR3 nucleotides: TGTGCCAGCAGCATGGGACGGCCCTTAGGCGCGAACACTGAAGCTTTCTTT. Protein: CASSMGRPLGANTEAFF.

The V call is TRBV25-1, the J call TRBJ1-6, with a weak D call TRBD1 (5 bases). The CDR3 extends over 16 amino acids. Trimming left V 9 bases short and J 10 bases short, with 25 bases between. Germline CDR1 is MGHDK and CDR2 is SYGVNS. The CDR3 here is CASRPSGGRARSPLHF. The CDR3 DNA reads as TGTGCCAGTAGACCCAGTGGTGGCAGGGCTCGGTCACCCCTCCACTTT. Supplemented by reference TRBV25-1 and TRBJ1-6, the full variable domain reads EADIYQTPRYLVIGTGKKITLECSQTMGHDKMYWYQQDPGMELHLIHYSYGVNSTEKGDLSSESTVSRIRTEHFPLTLESARPSHTSQYLCASRPSGGRARSPLHFGNGTRLTVT.

This clone turned up a few times. This sample also contains other DNA sequences that code for the same CDR3. The V gene is TRBV5-1, the J gene TRBJ1-1, with D hard to call. Germline-derived CDR1 and CDR2 are SGHRS and YFSETQ. V lost 0 bases and J lost 1, with 7 bases in between. This CDR3 region has 14 residues. The CDR3 region has the DNA TGCGCCAGCAGCTTGGGGACCGCGAACACTGAAGCTTTCTTT. It is translated as CASSLGTANTEAFF.

The CDR3 loop is CASSISAVTTHEQYF. The CDR3, as DNA: TGTGCCAGTAGTATATCGGCGGTAACCACCCACGAGCAGTACTTC. V and J are TRBV19 and TRBJ2-7; D is undetermined. The germline gives CDR1 LNHDA, CDR2 SQIVND (reference sequence). This CDR3 is 15 amino acids long. The V end lost 2 bases, the J end lost 5 bases, and 16 bases lay between the germline ends.